This T cell receptor beta chain originates from a study of blood T cell repertoires in COVID-19. Study at large: The cDNA or gDNA used as material had been derived from T cells, B-cell-depleted T cells, or PBMCs.

Authors' methods: Counts of nucleated cells, estimated from reference gene primer amplification, were obtained. Some clones are missing from TCRdb's copy, which holds only in-frame ones; the method was immunoSEQ multiplex PCR. The V and J calls and clone size were taken over from that table, and D and trimming were inferred from the DNA. The repertoire holds roughly 150,000 clones, around three quarters seen once, with approximately 8% in the top ten. The sample was peripheral blood. This TCR came from a man in his sixties with acute or convalescent COVID-19.

CDR3 nucleotide sequence: TGTGCCAGCAGCCGGGGACTTAACACAGATACGCAGTATTTT. This codes for CASSRGLNTDTQYF. The chain joins TRBV5-6 to TRBJ2-3, with a weak D call TRBD2 (6 bases). CDR3 size: 14 residues. In germline, CDR1 is SGHDT, CDR2 YYEEEE. The germline V and J ends were trimmed by 4 bases and 2 bases, with 11 bases remaining between them.